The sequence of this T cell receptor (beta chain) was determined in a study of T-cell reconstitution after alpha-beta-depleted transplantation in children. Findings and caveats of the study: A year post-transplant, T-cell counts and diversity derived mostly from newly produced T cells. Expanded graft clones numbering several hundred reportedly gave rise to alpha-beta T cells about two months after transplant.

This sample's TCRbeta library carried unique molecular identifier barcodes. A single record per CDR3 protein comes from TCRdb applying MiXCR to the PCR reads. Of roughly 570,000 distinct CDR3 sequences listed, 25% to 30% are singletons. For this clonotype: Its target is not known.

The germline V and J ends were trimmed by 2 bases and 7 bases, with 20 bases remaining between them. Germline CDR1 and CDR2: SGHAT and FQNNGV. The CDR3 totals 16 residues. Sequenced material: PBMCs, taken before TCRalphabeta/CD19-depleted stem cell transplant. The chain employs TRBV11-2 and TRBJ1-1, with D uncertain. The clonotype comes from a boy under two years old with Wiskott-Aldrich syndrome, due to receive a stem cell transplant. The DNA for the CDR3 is TGTGCCAGCAGCTTAAATGTTCGGTGGCAGGAGAATGAAGCTTTCTTT. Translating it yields CASSLNVRWQENEAFF.